These T cell receptor beta chains were read from a single sample in a study of CD8+CD57+ T cells in acquired aplastic anemia. TCRdb used MiXCR to reprocess the reads, holding one entry per CDR3 protein. This table has 120,000 or so distinct CDR3 sequences, about 48% appearing once. Sequencing was carried out using sorted CD4+, CD8+, or CD8+CD57+ T cells (not recorded which) from PBMCs. All receptors derive from a human donor in good health, serving as a control. The CDR3 runs from the conserved cysteine through the conserved F or W. The D gene is left open where the match is weak. Clone size is given for some rows only: seen once, a few or many times, or a class if the clone is expanded.

clone size,D gene,J gene,V gene,CDR3 DNA,CDR3 protein
many,-,TRBJ2-5,TRBV11-2,TGTGCCAGCAGCTTAGGTAGGGCGCAAGAGACCCAGTACTTC,CASSLGRAQETQYF
many,TRBD2,TRBJ2-5,TRBV7-2,TGTGCCAGCAGCTCCGGGACTAGCGGGGGGACTCAAGAGACCCAGTACTTC,CASSSGTSGGTQETQYF
-,-,TRBJ2-7,TRBV4-3,TGCGCCAGCAGCCAAGTTCAAGCGGACTACGAGCAGTACTTC,CASSQVQADYEQYF
few,TRBD2,TRBJ2-1,TRBV10-3,TGTGCCGTAAAGCGGGAGTCCGATGAGCAGTTCTTC,CAVKRESDEQFF
-,TRBD2,TRBJ2-7,TRBV27,TGTGCCGGTAGTGGCGGGGGGGCTGGTGAGCAGTACTTC,CAGSGGGAGEQYF
-,-,TRBJ1-1,TRBV19,TGTGCCAGTACTAGTAGCCTGAACACTGAAGCTTTCTTT,CASTSSLNTEAFF
-,-,TRBJ2-1,TRBV29-1,TGCAGCGTTGCTCCACAGATGGATGAGCAGTTCTTC,CSVAPQMDEQFF
-,TRBD1,TRBJ1-2,TRBV12-3/TRBV12-4,TGTGCCAGCAGCTACACAGGGGTCGGGGGCTACACCTTC,CASSYTGVGGYTF
-,-,TRBJ2-1,TRBV11-1,TGTGCCAGCAGCTTAATCGGTGTGGGAAGGGATGAGCAGTTCTTC,CASSLIGVGRDEQFF
once,-,TRBJ2-5,TRBV19,TGTGCCAGTAGTATGCCCTCCTCTAGCGTAGGTCGCCGAGAGACCCAGTACTTC,CASSMPSSSVGRRETQYF
-,-,TRBJ2-7,TRBV29-1,TGCAGCGTTGACGGCAGGGGTGGGGAGCAGTACTTC,CSVDGRGGEQYF
many,TRBD1,TRBJ2-5,TRBV6-1,TGTGCCAGCAGTCGGACAGGGGGCGCGGAGACCCAGTACTTC,CASSRTGGAETQYF
-,TRBD1,TRBJ1-2,TRBV12-3/TRBV12-4,TGTGCCAGCAGCAGGGGGCCTGGCTACACCTTC,CASSRGPGYTF
-,TRBD2,TRBJ2-5,TRBV2,TGTGCCAGCAGCTCAAGGGGAGCCGGGGGGGAGACCCAGTACTTC,CASSSRGAGGETQYF
many,-,TRBJ1-3,TRBV6-6,TGTGCTACCCAGGGGTCTGGAAACACCATATATTTT,CATQGSGNTIYF
-,-,TRBJ2-1,TRBV24-1,TGTGCCACCAGCGGGGGTCGAAACAATGAGCAGTTCTTC,CATSGGRNNEQFF
few,-,TRBJ2-5,TRBV10-1,TGCGCCAGCAGTGAGTCAGGGGTAGAGACCCAGTACTTC,CASSESGVETQYF
many,TRBD1,TRBJ1-6,TRBV29-1,TGCAGCGTTGCCTTCAGGGGGCTTAATAGTTTTGATAATTCACCCCTCCACTTT,CSVAFRGLNSFDNSPLHF
many,TRBD1,TRBJ1-2,TRBV20-1,TGCAGTGCTAGCTCCAGGGGGGCCGGCTATGGCTACACCTTC,CSASSRGAGYGYTF
many,-,TRBJ2-5,TRBV7-2,TGTGCCAGCAGCTTAGGGGCCAGGCAAGAGACCCAGTACTTC,CASSLGARQETQYF
once,-,TRBJ1-1,TRBV2,TGTGCCAGCGGTGCCTTTTTGGAGGCCGAGGGAGCTTTCTTT,CASGAFLEAEGAFF
many,TRBD1,TRBJ1-2,TRBV20-1,TGCAGTGCAAAAGGGGGACAGGGGGGGCAACGGCAAGGCTACACCTTC,CSAKGGQGGQRQGYTF
-,-,TRBJ2-5,TRBV7-9,TGTGCCAGCAGCCCACTTTGGGGGGAGACCCAGTACTTC,CASSPLWGETQYF
once,-,TRBJ2-1,TRBV2,TGTGCCAGCCAGAGGGGTGAGCAGTTCTTC,CASQRGEQFF
many,-,TRBJ1-3,TRBV7-9,TGTGCCAGCAGCCGGGAGAGTAGCTCTGGAAGCACCATATATTTT,CASSRESSSGSTIYF
-,-,TRBJ2-7,TRBV12-3/TRBV12-4,TGTGCCAGCAGTGCGACAGCAAACCTATTCTCCTACGAGCAGTACTTC,CASSATANLFSYEQYF
-,-,TRBJ1-6,TRBV10-3,TGTGCCATCAGTGAAGATGCGGGGATAATTAATTCACCCCTCCACTTT,CAISEDAGIINSPLHF
-,TRBD2,TRBJ2-1,TRBV10-3,TGTGCCATCAGTGAGTCACTAGCGGGGGCCCCTTCCGTCAATGAGCAGTTCTTC,CAISESLAGAPSVNEQFF
once,TRBD2,TRBJ2-3,TRBV11-1,TGTGCCAGCAGCTCCAGGGCTAGCGGGAGGGCAGATACGCAGTATTTT,CASSSRASGRADTQYF
-,-,TRBJ2-2,TRBV5-1,TGCGCCAGCAGCTTGGGAGGGGGTCACACCGGGGAGCTGTTTTTT,CASSLGGGHTGELFF
few,TRBD1,TRBJ2-5,TRBV29-1,TGCAGCGTTGATATAGGACAGGGCAAGGAGACCCAGTACTTC,CSVDIGQGKETQYF
many,TRBD1,TRBJ1-5,TRBV6-1,TGTGCCAGCACCACAGGGGTCCCCAATCAGCCCCAGCATTTT,CASTTGVPNQPQHF
many,-,TRBJ2-3,TRBV5-1,TGCGCCAGCAGCTTATCAGATACGCAGTATTTT,CASSLSDTQYF
-,TRBD1,TRBJ1-1,TRBV10-3,TGTGCCATCAGGACCCCGGGACAGGGGGTCAAAGCTTTCTTT,CAIRTPGQGVKAFF
many,-,TRBJ1-1,TRBV12-3/TRBV12-4,TGTGCCAGCGGCCGAGTGGGGAGCACTGAAGCTTTCTTT,CASGRVGSTEAFF
-,TRBD1,TRBJ1-6,TRBV11-2,TGTGCCAGCAGCCCTCAAACAGGGGCTAATTCACCCCTCCACTTT,CASSPQTGANSPLHF
-,TRBD1,TRBJ1-2,TRBV10-3,TGTGCCATCAGTGAACAGGGGGGCACCAACTATGGCTACACCTTC,CAISEQGGTNYGYTF
-,TRBD2,TRBJ2-3,TRBV11-2,TGTGCCAGCAGAGGAAGCGGGGGGGCCAGCCCAGATACGCAGTATTTT,CASRGSGGASPDTQYF
many,-,TRBJ1-2,TRBV4-3,TGCGCCAGCAGCCAAGATCTCAGTGCAACTAACTATGGCTACACCTTC,CASSQDLSATNYGYTF
many,-,TRBJ1-2,TRBV6-1,TGTGCCAGCAGAGGGGGACGATACTATGGCTACACCTTC,CASRGGRYYGYTF
-,-,TRBJ2-7,TRBV11-3,TGTGCCAGCAGCCTCTCTCCCCCCTCCTACGAGCAGTACTTC,CASSLSPPSYEQYF
once,-,TRBJ1-2,TRBV6-1,TGTGCCAGCAGCAACACGGGGGCTGCTGGTGGCTACACCTTC,CASSNTGAAGGYTF
many,-,TRBJ2-7,TRBV6-2/TRBV6-3,TGTGCCAACAGTTACGGGACCCTCGCCGGCGAGCAGTACTTC,CANSYGTLAGEQYF
many,-,TRBJ1-5,TRBV6-1,TGTGCCAGCAGTGAAGCGAGAGATTCCAATCAGCCCCAGCATTTT,CASSEARDSNQPQHF
-,TRBD1,TRBJ1-2,TRBV19,TGTGCCAGTAGTAACACAGGGGGCTGGTATGGCTACACCTTC,CASSNTGGWYGYTF
-,TRBD2,TRBJ2-7,TRBV2,TGTGCCAGCAGGGCTAGCGGGCTTTACGAGCAGTACTTC,CASRASGLYEQYF
many,-,TRBJ2-1,TRBV20-1,TGCAGTGCTAGACCTCTCAGGGGCCTGTTAAATGAGCAGTTCTTC,CSARPLRGLLNEQFF
many,TRBD2,TRBJ2-2,TRBV7-3,TGTGCCAGCAGCCCCACCTCGACTAGCGCGAACACCGGGGAGCTGTTTTTT,CASSPTSTSANTGELFF
many,-,TRBJ1-3,TRBV10-3,TGTGCCAGTCAGTGGGGAACTAGCACCTCTGGAAACACCATATATTTT,CASQWGTSTSGNTIYF
few,-,TRBJ1-2,TRBV9,TGTGCCAGCAGCGGTGGCGGCTACACCTTC,CASSGGGYTF
-,TRBD1,TRBJ1-4,TRBV6-1,TGTGCCAGCGACAGGGCTTATGCAACTAATGAAAAACTGTTTTTT,CASDRAYATNEKLFF
-,TRBD1,TRBJ1-1,TRBV5-1,TGCGCCAGCAGCTCGACAGGGAGCCATTTGGCTGAAGCTTTCTTT,CASSSTGSHLAEAFF
-,-,TRBJ1-6,TRBV7-2,TGTGCCAGCACCCCAACCGGGGGACTGGTTAATTCACCCCTCCACTTT,CASTPTGGLVNSPLHF
once,-,TRBJ2-7,TRBV15,TGTGCCACCAGCAGAGGGGACGAGCAGTACTTC,CATSRGDEQYF